The 27 T cell receptor beta chains given below trace back to one sample, sequenced in a study of CD4+ T cells in melanoma. The protocol was immunoSEQ multiplex PCR, while the TCRdb copy is restricted to in-frame clones and leaves out a portion. The sample lists about 140,000 clones; 80% to 95% were seen once. Receptors originate from a human donor with melanoma.

A single count supports this clone. This rearrangement joins TRBV9 to TRBJ2-1, with 10 bases matching TRBD1. CDR3 length equals 14 residues. With V trimmed by 2 bases and J by 10 bases, 6 bases remained unmatched. Germline lookup yields CDR1 SGDLS and CDR2 YYNGEE. The CDR3 reads CASSVDRGTGEQFF. CDR3 bases: TGTGCCAGCAGCGTGGACAGGGGGACTGGGGAGCAGTTCTTC.

In nucleotides, the CDR3 is TGTGCCAGCGGGATCACAGGGAAGGCTGAAGCTTTCTTT. This translates into CASGITGKAEAFF. The rearrangement links TRBV6-5 to TRBJ1-1, with TRBD1 as a possible D gene (6 bases). This CDR3 spans 13 amino acids. Trimming removed 8 bases at V and 6 bases at J, with 16 bases between. Germline lookup yields CDR1 MNHEY and CDR2 SVGAGI.

This sequence joins TRBV5-4 and TRBJ1-2, with D unresolved. The CDR3 is 14 residues long. The germline CDR1 and CDR2 sequences are SGHNT and YYREEE (reference sequence). The V end lost 0 bases, the J end lost 4 bases, and 10 bases lay between the germline ends. CDR3 in DNA: TGTGCCAGCAGCTTGGGAGACGTCGGCTATGGCTACACCTTC. Its translation is CASSLGDVGYGYTF.

V usage is TRBV27 and J usage is TRBJ1-2; D is possibly TRBD1 (5 bases). V was cut by 6 bases and J by 7 bases, with 15 bases left in between. Germline CDR1 MNHEY, CDR2 SMNVEV (reference sequence). This CDR3 has 13 amino acids. The CDR3 DNA reads as TGTGCCAGCAGCCCCAGCAGGGTTAGTGGCTACACCTTC. Protein product: CASSPSRVSGYTF.

Only one count was recorded for this clone. This chain connects TRBV9 to TRBJ1-3; D gene unclear. The CDR3 runs 16 residues. Trimming left V 2 bases short and J 4 bases short, with 16 bases between. Looked up from germline, CDR1 is SGDLS and CDR2 is YYNGEE. CDR3 sequence: CASSVRGRGIGNTIYF. CDR3 DNA sequence: TGTGCCAGCAGCGTGAGAGGGCGGGGAATCGGAAACACCATATATTTT.

The rearrangement links TRBV5-1 to TRBJ2-1; D may correspond to TRBD1 or TRBD2 (6 bases each). Germline V gene sequence: CDR1 SGHRS, CDR2 YFSETQ. V gave up 0 bases and J gave up 6 bases, with 16 bases separating them. CDR3 length equals 16 residues. The CDR3 nucleotides are TGCGCCAGCAGCTTGGGAGTCGGGGGCGGAATCAATGAGCAGTTCTTC. Residues: CASSLGVGGGINEQFF.

This clone was observed a few times. The rearrangement uses TRBV2 and TRBJ2-7, with D perhaps TRBD1 (5 bases). Per germline, CDR1 SNHLY and CDR2 FYNNEI. Trimming pared 7 bases from V and 2 bases from J, leaving 24 bases between. This CDR3 region has 17 residues. CDR3 DNA sequence: TGTGCCAGCAACCCCTTTCGTGAGTTGGGGCAAACCTACGAGCAGTACTTC. Protein sequence: CASNPFRELGQTYEQYF.

The J gene is TRBJ2-7, the V gene TRBV5-4, with a weak D call TRBD2 (7 bases). The germline V gene encodes CDR1 SGHNT and CDR2 YYREEE (reference sequence). V was cut by 4 bases and J by 4 bases, with 18 bases left in between. The CDR3 length is 15 residues. The CDR3 protein is CASSRGARGRYEQYF. CDR3 sequence (DNA): TGTGCCAGCAGCCGGGGGGCCCGGGGGCGGTACGAGCAGTACTTC. Variable domain in full (rest from reference TRBV5-4 and TRBJ2-7): ETGVTQSPTHLIKTRGQQVTLRCSSQSGHNTVSWYQQALGQGPQFIFQYYREEENGRGNFPPRFSGLQFPNYSSELNVNALELDDSALYLCASSRGARGRYEQYFGPGTRLTVT.

The V call is TRBV6-6, the J call TRBJ1-5; D uncertain. Deletions cut 2 bases from V and 2 bases from J, with 7 bases between. The CDR3 sequence is 14 residues long. Germline-derived CDR1 and CDR2 are MNHNY and SVGAGI (reference sequence). The CDR3 bases are TGTGCCAGCAGTTACGGGAGGGGCAATCAGCCCCAGCATTTT. It translates to CASSYGRGNQPQHF.

This clone was seen just once. The genes are TRBV14 and TRBJ1-2, with unresolved D. CDR1 is SGHDN, CDR2 FVKESK, per germline. Trimming stripped 1 base from V and 4 bases from J, with 13 bases between. This CDR3 has 15 amino acids. The CDR3 sequence is CASSQGPIGPYGYTF. CDR3 nucleotide sequence: TGTGCCAGCAGCCAAGGCCCTATAGGACCCTATGGCTACACCTTC.

This chain connects TRBV19 to TRBJ2-2; 9 nucleotides align to TRBD1. V lost 5 bases to trimming and J lost 3 bases; unmatched junction nucleotides: 4. The germline V gene has CDR1 LNHDA and CDR2 SQIVND (reference sequence). The CDR3 runs 15 residues. The CDR3 region is CASSPGQGDTGELFF. CDR3 coding DNA: TGTGCCAGTAGTCCGGGACAGGGTGACACCGGGGAGCTGTTTTTT.

This chain links TRBV11-2 with TRBJ1-2; TRBD1 is a possible D gene (6 bases). The V gene lost 5 bases and the J gene lost 6 bases, with 19 bases spanning the gap. The CDR3 is 15 amino acids. The V gene's germline CDR1 is SGHAT and CDR2 FQNNGV. The CDR3 is CASSGGGRGTDGYTF. The DNA for the CDR3 is TGTGCCAGCAGCGGGGGCGGCAGGGGAACGGATGGCTACACCTTC.

V usage is TRBV11-2 and J usage is TRBJ2-3; D is ambiguous. Looked up from germline, CDR1 is SGHAT and CDR2 is FQNNGV. The length of the CDR3 is 14 residues. V lost 3 bases and J lost 4, with 11 bases in between. CDR3 in DNA: TGTGCCAGCAGCTTTAGCTCTTCGGCAGATACGCAGTATTTT. As protein: CASSFSSSADTQYF.

On this clone: An end of the junction differs from the germline gene, which may be a read error. The chain couples TRBV20-1 to TRBJ2-1; D remains ambiguous. The V gene's germline CDR1 is DFQATT and CDR2 SNEGSKA (reference sequence). The CDR3 consists of 10 residues. The CDR3 nucleotides read TGCAGTGCTAGCGGGCAGGTCTCCGTCTTC. Its protein product is CSASGQVSVF.

The chain couples TRBV18 to TRBJ1-3; D is ambiguous. This CDR3 is built from 15 residues. Trimming removed 3 bases from V and 1 base from J, with 10 bases in between. CDR1 is KGHSH, CDR2 LQKENI, per germline. The CDR3 DNA reads as TGTGCCAGCTCACCTCCACAGCTTTCTGGAAACACCATATATTTT. Amino acid sequence: CASSPPQLSGNTIYF.

The chain employs TRBV5-1 and TRBJ1-2; 11 nucleotides align to TRBD1. This CDR3 is built from 15 residues. Germline CDR1 SGHRS, CDR2 YFSETQ. Trimming cost V 2 bases and J 5 bases; bases outside gene matches: 5. The CDR3 DNA is TGCGCCAGCAGCTTTCTGGGGACAGGGGGTTATGGCTACACCTTC. It specifies CASSFLGTGGYGYTF.

The J gene is TRBJ1-5, the V gene TRBV11-2; no firm D call. Trimming shortened V by 0 bases and J by 6 bases, and 6 bases separated the two germline ends. In germline, CDR1 is SGHAT, CDR2 FQNNGV. The CDR3 covers 13 residues. CDR3 nucleotide sequence: TGTGCCAGCAGCTTAGATCGGGGTCAGCCCCAGCATTTT. Its translation: CASSLDRGQPQHF.

The chain uses TRBV29-1 and TRBJ1-2; tentative D call: TRBD1 (6 bases). This CDR3 has 12 amino acids. The germline gives CDR1 SQVTM, CDR2 ANQGSEA. The germline V and J ends were trimmed by 7 bases and 4 bases, with 13 bases remaining between them. CDR3 sequence: CSGKTGPYGYTF. CDR3 bases: TGCAGCGGGAAGACAGGCCCCTATGGCTACACCTTC.

This sequence joins TRBV28 and TRBJ1-6; D gene ambiguous. The CDR3 is made up of 13 amino acids. CDR1 is MDHEN, CDR2 SYDVKM, per germline. Trimming took off 7 bases at V and 8 bases at J, with 12 bases between the two ends. Written as DNA, the CDR3 is TGTGCCAGCACACCTCCGGGCGATTCACCCCTCCACTTT. It specifies CASTPPGDSPLHF.

The chain has TRBV5-1 and TRBJ2-2; 8 bases map to TRBD2. The V and J ends lost 4 bases and 4 bases, in that order; junction bases with no gene match: 6. Germline-derived CDR1 and CDR2 are SGHRS and YFSETQ. The CDR3 is made up of 15 amino acids. The CDR3 here is CASSTGGSTTGELFF. For the CDR3, the DNA is TGCGCCAGCAGCACGGGGGGGTCGACCACCGGGGAGCTGTTTTTT.

V gene TRBV6-5 combines with J gene TRBJ1-6; D possibly corresponds to TRBD1 (6 bases). The CDR3 covers 14 residues. CDR1 MNHEY and CDR2 SVGAGI come from the germline V gene. V gave up 5 bases and J gave up 10 bases, with 15 bases separating them. CDR3 residues: CASSLQGLGSPLHF. DNA of the CDR3: TGTGCCAGCAGTCTTCAGGGGCTCGGGTCACCCCTCCACTTT.

This chain connects TRBV29-1 to TRBJ1-6, with D maybe TRBD1 (5 bases). Trimming stripped 3 bases from V and 10 bases from J, with 10 bases between. The CDR3 runs to 12 residues. Germline CDR1 is SQVTM and CDR2 is ANQGSEA. The CDR3 sequence is CSVELKGSPLHF. The CDR3 DNA reads as TGCAGCGTTGAGTTGAAGGGGTCACCCCTCCACTTT. Using reference TRBV29-1 and TRBJ1-6 for the parts outside the CDR3, the full variable domain is SAVISQKPSRDICQRGTSLTIQCQVDSQVTMMFWYRQQPGQSLTLIATANQGSEATYESGFVIDKFPISRPNLTFSTLTVSNMSPEDSSIYLCSVELKGSPLHFGNGTRLTVT.

This chain joins TRBV10-2 and TRBJ1-2; possibly TRBD1 for D (5 bases). Germline V gene data show CDR1 as WSHSY and CDR2 as SAAADI. The ends were cut back, 5 bases at V and 5 bases at J, with 18 bases in the middle. The CDR3 has 15 residues. CDR3 coding DNA: TGCGCCAGCAGTAGTACCCCCGGGACGGATTATGGCTACACCTTC. As protein: CASSSTPGTDYGYTF.

The chain joins TRBV28 to TRBJ2-5, with D hard to call. The germline gives CDR1 MDHEN, CDR2 SYDVKM. The CDR3 is made up of 13 amino acids. Trimming shortened V by 8 bases and J by 1 base, and 11 bases separated the two germline ends. The CDR3 sequence: CASAPTVQETQYF. The CDR3 nucleotides read TGTGCCAGCGCCCCCACTGTCCAAGAGACCCAGTACTTC.

CDR3 region: CASSLGRSQGTQYF. The CDR3 DNA sequence: TGTGCCAGCAGCTTAGGGAGATCCCAGGGCACGCAGTATTTT. The V and J genes are TRBV7-2 and TRBJ2-3; weak D call: TRBD1 (5 bases). The CDR3 covers 14 residues. V lost 1 base, J lost 9 bases, and 14 bases lay in between. The V gene's germline CDR1 is SGHTA and CDR2 FQGNSA.

The rearrangement uses TRBV7-9 and TRBJ2-1; D is ambiguous. CDR3 size: 13 residues. CDR1 is SEHNR, CDR2 FQNEAQ, per germline (reference sequence). Trimming left V 5 bases short and J 4 bases short, with 9 bases between. The CDR3 sequence: CASSLSLYNEQFF. The CDR3 coding sequence is TGTGCCAGCAGCCTGTCGTTGTACAATGAGCAGTTCTTC.

The chain uses TRBV4-2 and TRBJ1-2; 10 nucleotides align to TRBD1. The V gene end was trimmed by 3 bases and the J gene end by 8 bases; junction bases not matched to a gene: 9. The CDR3 runs to 15 residues. CDR1 LGHNA and CDR2 YNFKEQ come from the germline V gene. In nucleotides, the CDR3 is TGTGCCAGCAGCCACGCCGGGGACAGGGGCGACGGCTACACCTTC. Translating gives CASSHAGDRGDGYTF.